This T cell receptor beta chain came from a study of blood T cell repertoires in COVID-19. On the study more broadly: Material from acute and convalescent COVID-19 was sourced from the United States, Italy and Spain.

In the original processing: Reference gene primer amplification in the assay estimated nucleated cell counts. Data came from immunoSEQ multiplex PCR; TCRdb stores just in-frame clones and leaves some out. The V and J calls and clone size were taken over from that table, and D and trimming were inferred from the DNA. The table includes a few hundred thousand clones, more than 85% detected once. This CDR3 has 13 residues. This chain joins TRBV21-1 and TRBJ1-4; the table's D gene call, TRBD1, was not cross checked with the DNA. TRBV21-1 is reported as a pseudogene. Sequenced sample: peripheral blood. The TCR was taken from a woman between 65 and 79 years old with active or convalescent COVID-19. CDR3 nucleotides: TGTGCCAGCTCCGACAGGGTTGATGAAAAACTGTTTTTT. It is translated as CASSDRVDEKLFF.